This T cell receptor beta chain was recovered during a study of cytomegalovirus exposure and HLA in healthy donors. Study results and caveats: Most TCR sequences showed up rarely, but some public TCRs showed up in many donors. Overall, under 200 TCR beta chains were annotated as cytomegalovirus-associated.

Concerning this clone itself: No antigen is known for it.

Germline CDR1 is MDHEN and CDR2 is SYDVKM. The CDR3 is made up of 15 amino acids. V trimming: 6 bases; J trimming: 3 bases; junction bases outside the gene matches: 5. Sequencing used immunoSEQ multiplex PCR; TCRdb keeps in-frame clones, though not all of them. The sample has about 250,000 clones; more than 85% are singletons. The sequencing input was PBMCs. This chain joins TRBV28 and TRBJ2-1; 10 positions match TRBD2. This clonotype was obtained from a man aged 18 to 29 in good health and CMV-seropositive. The chain's CDR3 is CASRPVAGGYNEQFF. The CDR3, as DNA: TGTGCCAGCAGACCAGTAGCGGGAGGCTACAATGAGCAGTTCTTC. The entire variable domain, with the rest obtained from reference TRBV28 and TRBJ2-1, is as follows: DVKVTQSSRYLVKRTGEKVFLECVQDMDHENMFWYRQDPGLGLRLIYFSYDVKMKEKGDIPEGYSVSREKKERFSLILESASTNQTSMYLCASRPVAGGYNEQFFGPGTRLTVL.